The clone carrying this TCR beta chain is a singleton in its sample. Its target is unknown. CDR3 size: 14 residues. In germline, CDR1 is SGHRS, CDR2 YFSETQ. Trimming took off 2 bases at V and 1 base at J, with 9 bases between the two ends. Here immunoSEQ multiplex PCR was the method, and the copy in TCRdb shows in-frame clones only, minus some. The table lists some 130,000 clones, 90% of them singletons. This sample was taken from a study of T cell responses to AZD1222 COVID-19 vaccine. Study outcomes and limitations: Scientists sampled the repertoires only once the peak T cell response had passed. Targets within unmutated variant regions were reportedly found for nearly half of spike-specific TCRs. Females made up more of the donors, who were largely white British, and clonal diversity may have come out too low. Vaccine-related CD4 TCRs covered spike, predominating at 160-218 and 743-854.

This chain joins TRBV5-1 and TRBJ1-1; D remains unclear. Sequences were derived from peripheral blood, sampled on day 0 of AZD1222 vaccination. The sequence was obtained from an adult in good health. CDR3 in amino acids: CASSFIDKNTEAFF. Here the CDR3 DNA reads TGCGCCAGCAGCTTTATTGACAAGAACACTGAAGCTTTCTTT.